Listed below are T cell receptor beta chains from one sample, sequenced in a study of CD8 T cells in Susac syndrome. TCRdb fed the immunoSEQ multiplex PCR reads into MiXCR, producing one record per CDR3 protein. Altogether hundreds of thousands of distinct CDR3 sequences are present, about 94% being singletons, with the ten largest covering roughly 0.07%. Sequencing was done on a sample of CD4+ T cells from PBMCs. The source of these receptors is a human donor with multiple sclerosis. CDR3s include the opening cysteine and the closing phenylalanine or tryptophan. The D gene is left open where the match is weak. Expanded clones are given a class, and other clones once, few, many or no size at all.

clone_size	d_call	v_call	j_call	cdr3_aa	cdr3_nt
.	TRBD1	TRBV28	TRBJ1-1	CASSPTGGGGTEAFF	TGTGCCAGCAGTCCTACAGGGGGCGGGGGCACTGAAGCTTTCTTT
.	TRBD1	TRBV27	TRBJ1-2	CASRITGGVGYTF	TGTGCCAGCAGGATTACAGGGGGCGTCGGCTACACCTTC
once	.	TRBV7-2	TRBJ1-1	CASSTNKNTEAFF	TGTGCCAGCAGCACGAACAAGAACACTGAAGCTTTCTTT
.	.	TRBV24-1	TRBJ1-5	CATSDGEVNQPQHF	TGTGCCACCAGTGATGGTGAAGTTAATCAGCCCCAGCATTTT
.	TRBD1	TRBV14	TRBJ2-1	CASSGRGDRGRSNEQFF	TGTGCCAGCAGCGGAAGAGGGGACAGGGGGCGCAGCAATGAGCAGTTCTTC
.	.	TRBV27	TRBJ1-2	CASSLSAYYGYTF	TGTGCCAGCAGTTTATCCGCTTACTATGGCTACACCTTC
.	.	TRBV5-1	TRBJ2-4	CASRSGVAADIQYF	TGCGCCAGCAGGTCCGGGGTAGCGGCGGACATTCAGTACTTC
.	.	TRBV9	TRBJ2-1	CASGLGAWPYNEQFF	TGTGCCAGCGGGCTTGGGGCTTGGCCCTACAATGAGCAGTTCTTC
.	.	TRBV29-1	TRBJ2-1	CSVEDSGGNYNEQFF	TGCAGCGTTGAAGACTCAGGGGGGAACTACAATGAGCAGTTCTTC
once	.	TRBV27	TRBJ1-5	CASSPKRGSNQPQHF	TGTGCCAGCAGCCCTAAGCGGGGAAGCAATCAGCCCCAGCATTTT